This T cell receptor beta chain was sequenced in a study of T cell responses to AZD1222 COVID-19 vaccine. Data came from immunoSEQ multiplex PCR; TCRdb stores just in-frame clones and leaves some out. The top ten hold roughly 1.7% of the sample, which has 120,000 to 150,000 clones, about 92% seen once. Points on this clone: What it binds is not known.

General study results and limits: Vaccine-related CD4 TCRs covered spike, predominating at 160-218 and 743-854. Clonal diversity was possibly underestimated; the donors were predominantly white British and more often female. Baseline serology detected seropositivity in only six AZD1222 recipients.

CDR1 is SGHTA and CDR2 is FQGNSA in the germline V gene. The CDR3 consists of 14 residues. The V end was cut by 5 bases, the J end by 2 bases, with 13 bases between. This receptor was identified in an adult who received the AZD1222 COVID-19 vaccine. The chain uses TRBV7-2 and TRBJ2-7, with D perhaps matching TRBD2 (6 bases). Sequences were derived from peripheral blood, sampled 28 days after the second AZD1222 dose. The CDR3 sequence is CASSPRLVAYEQYF. CDR3 nucleotides: TGTGCCAGCAGCCCAAGACTAGTTGCCTACGAGCAGTACTTC. The whole variable domain, remainder taken from reference TRBV7-2 and TRBJ2-7, is GAGVSQSPSNKVTEKGKDVELRCDPISGHTALYWYRQSLGQGLEFLIYFQGNSAPDKSGLPSDRFSAERTGGSVSTLTIQRTQQEDSAVYLCASSPRLVAYEQYFGPGTRLTVT.